This T cell receptor (beta chain) was identified in a study of post-analysis software for immune sequencing data. Study at large: The study covered relapsing-remitting, secondary progressive and progressive-relapsing courses of multiple sclerosis.

Losses at the gene ends were 1 base for V and 0 bases for J; bases not matched to a gene: 7. Per germline, CDR1 SGHAT and CDR2 FQNNGV. This CDR3 contains 17 residues. Tagging with unique molecular identifiers was a feature of the TCR beta cDNA libraries. About 500,000 cDNA molecules were obtained per 1 to 10 million input T cells. TCRdb redid the calling of the PCR reads with MiXCR, one entry per CDR3 protein. The table shows approximately 730,000 distinct CDR3 sequences, with roughly 50% occurring only once. Study-wide results and limits: When the samples were clustered directly with F measure, those that had been prepared in the same batch showed strong co-clustering. Normalized Chao1 diversity was significantly lower in multiple sclerosis patients than in controls. Patients had higher frequencies than controls of roughly five TRBV segments, including TRBV5-6, TRBV5-1 and TRBV20-1.

Notes on this clonotype: Antigen: not known.

The material sequenced was blood. The TCR sequence derives from a girl between 5 and 17 years old with multiple sclerosis. The chain links TRBV11-2 to TRBJ2-3; 7 nucleotides match TRBD2. The CDR3: CASSLVGRGRSTDTQYF. The CDR3, as DNA: TGTGCCAGCAGCTTAGTAGGGCGGGGGAGAAGCACAGATACGCAGTATTTT. The variable domain in full, completed from reference TRBV11-2 and TRBJ2-3, reads EAGVAQSPRYKIIEKRQSVAFWCNPISGHATLYWYQQILGQGPKLLIQFQNNGVVDDSQLPKDRFSAERLKGVDSTLKIQPAKLEDSAVYLCASSLVGRGRSTDTQYFGPGTRLTVL.